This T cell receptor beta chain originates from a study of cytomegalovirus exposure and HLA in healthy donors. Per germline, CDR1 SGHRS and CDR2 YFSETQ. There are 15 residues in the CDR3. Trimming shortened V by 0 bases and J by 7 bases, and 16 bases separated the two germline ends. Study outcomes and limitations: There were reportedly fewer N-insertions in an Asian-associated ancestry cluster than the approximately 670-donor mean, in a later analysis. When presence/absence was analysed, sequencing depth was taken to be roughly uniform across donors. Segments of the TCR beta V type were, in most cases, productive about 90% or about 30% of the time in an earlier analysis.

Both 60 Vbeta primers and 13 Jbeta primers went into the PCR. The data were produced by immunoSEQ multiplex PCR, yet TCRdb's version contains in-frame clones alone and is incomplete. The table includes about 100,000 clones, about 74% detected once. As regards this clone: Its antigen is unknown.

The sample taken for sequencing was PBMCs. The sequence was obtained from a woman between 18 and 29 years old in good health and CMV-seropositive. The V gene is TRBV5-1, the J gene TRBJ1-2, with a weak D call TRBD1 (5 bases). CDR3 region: CASSLVPGKRLGYTF. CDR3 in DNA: TGCGCCAGCAGCTTGGTCCCAGGGAAGAGACTTGGCTACACCTTC.